This is a list of T cell receptor beta chains from one sample in a study of T cells in Graves' hyperthyroidism and ophthalmopathy. MiXCR, run by TCRdb on the multiplex PCR reads, gives a single entry per CDR3 protein. The repertoire includes about 350,000 distinct CDR3 sequences, about 15% of them detected once, and 20% to 25% sits in the top ten. Sequences were obtained from blood. The origin of the receptors is a woman aged 25 to 45 with Graves' hyperthyroidism. Each CDR3 is given with its conserved first and last residue. The order of the fields is CDR3 protein, CDR3 DNA, clone size, D gene, J gene, V gene. The D gene is left open where the match is weak. Not every row has a clone size; where given, it reads once, few, many or a size class.

CDR3aa: CASTVSPPTVSTEAFF
CDR3nt: TGTGCCTCGACTGTCTCCCCGCCGACAGTTAGCACTGAAGCTTTCTTT
abundance: many
d_gene: .
j_gene: TRBJ1-1
v_gene: TRBV6-2/TRBV6-3

CDR3aa: CASSPGQTQGYTF
CDR3nt: TGTGCCAGCAGCCCTGGACAGACCCAGGGCTACACCTTC
abundance: many
d_gene: .
j_gene: TRBJ1-2
v_gene: TRBV28

CDR3aa: CASSYGLDIQYF
CDR3nt: TGTGCCAGCAGTTACGGTTTGGACATTCAGTACTTC
abundance: few
d_gene: .
j_gene: TRBJ2-4
v_gene: TRBV6-2/TRBV6-3

CDR3aa: CASIHEQGRFGELFF
CDR3nt: TGTGCCAGCATCCACGAGCAGGGGCGTTTCGGGGAGCTGTTTTTT
abundance: .
d_gene: .
j_gene: TRBJ2-2
v_gene: TRBV6-5

CDR3aa: CARGKGSGGYEQYF
CDR3nt: TGTGCCAGGGGTAAAGGAAGTGGGGGGTACGAGCAGTACTTC
abundance: few
d_gene: .
j_gene: TRBJ2-7
v_gene: TRBV19

CDR3aa: CASRLSGETQYF
CDR3nt: TGTGCCAGCAGACTATCAGGGGAGACCCAGTACTTC
abundance: many
d_gene: .
j_gene: TRBJ2-5
v_gene: TRBV28

CDR3aa: CASRGMGLAGDGQYF
CDR3nt: TGTGCCAGCAGGGGCATGGGACTAGCGGGAGACGGGCAGTACTTC
abundance: many
d_gene: TRBD2
j_gene: TRBJ2-7
v_gene: TRBV2

CDR3aa: CSALPGTLVGDTQYF
CDR3nt: TGCAGTGCCCTCCCCGGGACGTTAGTAGGAGATACGCAGTATTTT
abundance: .
d_gene: .
j_gene: TRBJ2-3
v_gene: TRBV20-1

CDR3aa: CASSPGTSGWNEQFF
CDR3nt: TGTGCCAGCAGCCCTGGGACTAGCGGTTGGAATGAGCAGTTCTTC
abundance: many
d_gene: TRBD2
j_gene: TRBJ2-1
v_gene: TRBV6-1

CDR3aa: CASSQLTGGTTYEQYF
CDR3nt: TGCGCCAGCAGCCAATTGACAGGAGGGACTACCTACGAGCAGTACTTC
abundance: few
d_gene: .
j_gene: TRBJ2-7
v_gene: TRBV4-1

CDR3aa: CSARVGTEETQYF
CDR3nt: TGCAGTGCTAGAGTGGGGACAGAAGAGACCCAGTACTTC
abundance: .
d_gene: TRBD1
j_gene: TRBJ2-5
v_gene: TRBV20-1

CDR3aa: CASSATPNTEAFF
CDR3nt: TGTGCCAGCAGCGCTACGCCGAACACTGAAGCTTTCTTT
abundance: many
d_gene: .
j_gene: TRBJ1-1
v_gene: TRBV3-1

CDR3aa: CASSTSGRGGIYEQYF
CDR3nt: TGTGCCAGCAGTACCTCGGGGAGGGGAGGAATCTACGAGCAGTACTTC
abundance: many
d_gene: TRBD2
j_gene: TRBJ2-7
v_gene: TRBV7-2

CDR3aa: CSARDPREETQYF
CDR3nt: TGCAGTGCTAGAGATCCCCGGGAAGAGACCCAGTACTTC
abundance: many
d_gene: .
j_gene: TRBJ2-5
v_gene: TRBV20-1

CDR3aa: CASSPTGGQGDREQFF
CDR3nt: TGTGCCAGCAGCCCGACAGGGGGACAGGGGGATCGTGAGCAGTTCTTC
abundance: few
d_gene: TRBD1
j_gene: TRBJ2-1
v_gene: TRBV7-3

CDR3aa: CSARRDGRPSYGYTF
CDR3nt: TGCAGTGCCAGGCGGGACGGCCGCCCCTCATATGGCTACACCTTC
abundance: few
d_gene: .
j_gene: TRBJ1-2
v_gene: TRBV20-1

CDR3aa: CASSREAGDYGYTF
CDR3nt: TGTGCCAGCAGCCGGGAGGCAGGGGACTATGGCTACACCTTC
abundance: many
d_gene: .
j_gene: TRBJ1-2
v_gene: TRBV7-9

CDR3aa: CASSLAPPTGNTEAFF
CDR3nt: TGTGCCAGCAGCTTAGCGCCTCCCACGGGGAACACTGAAGCTTTCTTT
abundance: many
d_gene: .
j_gene: TRBJ1-1
v_gene: TRBV7-2

CDR3aa: CASSLQGANEQFF
CDR3nt: TGTGCCAGCAGTTTGCAGGGGGCTAATGAGCAGTTCTTC
abundance: many
d_gene: TRBD1
j_gene: TRBJ2-1
v_gene: TRBV12-3/TRBV12-4

CDR3aa: CASSQVGGPGVDQYF
CDR3nt: TGTGCCAGCAGCCAAGTGGGAGGGCCCGGTGTGGACCAGTACTTC
abundance: .
d_gene: TRBD2
j_gene: TRBJ2-5
v_gene: TRBV3-1

CDR3aa: CASSSFGGGTDTQYF
CDR3nt: TGTGCCAGCAGTTCCTTTGGTGGAGGCACAGATACGCAGTATTTT
abundance: .
d_gene: .
j_gene: TRBJ2-3
v_gene: TRBV12-3/TRBV12-4

CDR3aa: CASTAGEDEQYF
CDR3nt: TGTGCCAGCACTGCGGGAGAAGACGAGCAGTACTTC
abundance: .
d_gene: TRBD2
j_gene: TRBJ2-7
v_gene: TRBV2

CDR3aa: CGWAPSDTQYF
CDR3nt: TGCGGGTGGGCCCCGTCCGATACGCAGTATTTT
abundance: many
d_gene: .
j_gene: TRBJ2-3
v_gene: TRBV20-1

CDR3aa: CASSLQGSFYEQYF
CDR3nt: TGTGCCAGCAGCTTACAGGGTTCCTTCTACGAGCAGTACTTC
abundance: few
d_gene: .
j_gene: TRBJ2-7
v_gene: TRBV7-9

CDR3aa: CASSMTRGRQWAQHF
CDR3nt: TGTGCCAGTAGTATGACTAGGGGACGCCAATGGGCCCAGCATTTT
abundance: .
d_gene: .
j_gene: TRBJ1-5
v_gene: TRBV19

CDR3aa: CASSYRLAGILEQYF
CDR3nt: TGTGCCAGCAGTTACAGACTAGCGGGTATCTTGGAGCAGTACTTC
abundance: many
d_gene: TRBD2
j_gene: TRBJ2-7
v_gene: TRBV6-2/TRBV6-3

CDR3aa: CASQAGTGGQPQHF
CDR3nt: TGTGCCAGCCAAGCCGGGACAGGGGGTCAGCCCCAGCATTTT
abundance: many
d_gene: TRBD1
j_gene: TRBJ1-5
v_gene: TRBV5-6

CDR3aa: CSVSGTGQSLNTIYF
CDR3nt: TGCAGCGTTTCCGGGACAGGACAAAGCCTGAACACCATATATTTT
abundance: .
d_gene: TRBD1
j_gene: TRBJ1-3
v_gene: TRBV29-1

CDR3aa: CASIDWTLNYGYTF
CDR3nt: TGTGCCAGCATCGATTGGACACTAAACTATGGCTACACCTTC
abundance: many
d_gene: .
j_gene: TRBJ1-2
v_gene: TRBV7-6

CDR3aa: CASSRNRGEAFF
CDR3nt: TGTGCCAGCAGCCGGAACAGGGGTGAAGCTTTCTTT
abundance: .
d_gene: TRBD1
j_gene: TRBJ1-1
v_gene: TRBV9

CDR3aa: CSARSEGTGRTEAFF
CDR3nt: TGCAGTGCTAGAAGTGAAGGGACAGGGAGGACTGAAGCTTTCTTT
abundance: many
d_gene: TRBD1
j_gene: TRBJ1-1
v_gene: TRBV20-1

CDR3aa: CASRADTLNQPQHF
CDR3nt: TGTGCCAGCCGGGCGGACACTCTCAATCAGCCCCAGCATTTT
abundance: many
d_gene: .
j_gene: TRBJ1-5
v_gene: TRBV2

CDR3aa: CATSRESGLTDTQYF
CDR3nt: TGTGCCACCAGCAGAGAGTCGGGCCTCACAGATACGCAGTATTTT
abundance: many
d_gene: .
j_gene: TRBJ2-3
v_gene: TRBV15

CDR3aa: CAISEGVNYGYTF
CDR3nt: TGTGCCATCAGTGAGGGGGTCAACTATGGCTACACCTTC
abundance: few
d_gene: .
j_gene: TRBJ1-2
v_gene: TRBV10-3